The rows below give T cell receptor beta chains drawn from one sample of a study of tumor and adjacent non-tumor tissue in lung cancer. TCRdb itself ran the multiplex PCR reads through MiXCR, one entry per CDR3 protein. Seen here are approximately 120,000 distinct CDR3 sequences, under 65% observed once, and the top ten hold roughly 19%. The sequencing sample was made of distant non-tumor lung tissue. The receptors were sampled from a man aged 60-69 years with non-small cell lung cancer. The CDR3 runs from the conserved cysteine through the conserved F or W. D genes are given only for firm matches. Size is stated for part of the rows, as once, few or many counts, or as a class when the clone is expanded.

d_call | j_call | clone_size | v_call | cdr3_aa | cdr3_nt
TRBD2 | TRBJ2-2 | once | TRBV12-3/TRBV12-4 | CASSLRTSGGAYTGELFF | TGTGCCAGCAGTCTCAGGACTAGCGGAGGGGCGTACACCGGGGAGCTGTTTTTT
NA | TRBJ2-5 | medium-sized | TRBV11-2 | CASSADGPQETQYF | TGTGCCAGCAGCGCCGACGGACCCCAAGAGACCCAGTACTTC
NA | TRBJ2-5 | NA | TRBV6-5 | CAGTQRWGSRQESQYF | TGTGCCGGCACCCAGAGGTGGGGGAGTAGGCAAGAGTCCCAGTACTTC
TRBD1 | TRBJ1-2 | many | TRBV6-5 | CASRSTTGVDYGYTF | TGTGCCAGCAGGAGCACTACAGGGGTTGACTATGGCTACACCTTC
NA | TRBJ2-7 | NA | TRBV4-1 | CASNQVGQRCEQYF | TGCGCCAGCAACCAAGTCGGCCAGCGCTGCGAGCAGTACTTC
NA | TRBJ1-1 | once | TRBV11-3 | CASSLAGPFAAFF | TGTGCCAGCAGCTTAGCAGGACCCTTTGCTGCTTTCTTT
NA | TRBJ2-7 | NA | TRBV29-1 | CGAGGYGQYF | TGCGGCGCTGGGGGTTACGGGCAGTACTTC
TRBD1 | TRBJ2-7 | NA | TRBV12-3/TRBV12-4 | CASSLNSRGTYEQYF | TGTGCCAGCAGTTTAAACAGCAGGGGGACCTACGAGCAGTACTTC
NA | TRBJ2-6 | many | TRBV11-2 | CASSSQGSGANVLTF | TGTGCCAGCAGCTCACAGGGCTCTGGGGCCAACGTCCTGACTTTC
NA | TRBJ2-2 | NA | TRBV7-9 | CASSLARTMNTGELFF | TGTGCCAGCAGCTTGGCCAGGACAATGAACACCGGGGAGCTGTTTTTT
TRBD2 | TRBJ2-1 | many | TRBV9 | CASSVEGTVAGVEEQFF | TGTGCCAGCAGCGTAGAGGGGACGGTAGCGGGAGTGGAAGAGCAGTTCTTC
NA | TRBJ2-3 | NA | TRBV14 | CASSRRDSTQYF | TGTGCCAGCAGCCGCCGGGACTCAACGCAGTATTTT
NA | TRBJ1-5 | NA | TRBV29-1 | CSVRQDNQPQHF | TGCAGCGTTCGACAGGACAATCAGCCCCAGCATTTT
NA | TRBJ2-7 | many | TRBV6-5 | CASGPGPDEQYF | TGTGCCAGCGGCCCTGGGCCCGACGAGCAGTACTTC
NA | TRBJ2-5 | NA | TRBV10-2 | CASKHRQETQYF | TGCGCCAGCAAGCACAGACAAGAGACCCAGTACTTC
NA | TRBJ2-7 | NA | TRBV5-6 | CASSWRPRTGSYEQYF | TGCGCCAGCAGCTGGAGACCAAGGACGGGGAGCTACGAGCAGTACTTC
NA | TRBJ2-1 | NA | TRBV6-6 | CASSPVAYNEQFF | TGTGCCAGCAGCCCCGTGGCATACAATGAGCAGTTCTTC
NA | TRBJ1-2 | many | TRBV6-2/TRBV6-3 | CASSRTTGGIRGYTF | TGTGCCAGCAGTCGAACGACAGGAGGGATAAGGGGCTACACCTTC
TRBD2 | TRBJ2-3 | NA | TRBV5-8 | CASSLGRTRTAAQYF | TGTGCCAGCAGCTTGGGAAGGACTAGGACCGCGGCGCAGTATTTT
TRBD1 | TRBJ1-5 | many | TRBV4-1 | CASSQASTGVHNQPQHF | TGCGCCAGCAGCCAAGCTTCTACAGGGGTACACAATCAGCCCCAGCATTTT
TRBD2 | TRBJ2-1 | NA | TRBV14 | CASSSGLAGPCSYNEQFF | TGTGCCAGCAGCTCGGGACTAGCGGGGCCGTGCTCCTACAATGAGCAGTTCTTC
NA | TRBJ1-1 | few | TRBV11-2 | CASSLRITLNAESFF | TGTGCCAGCAGCTTAAGGATAACTTTGAACGCTGAATCTTTCTTT
NA | TRBJ1-2 | NA | TRBV11-2 | CASNSEYYEYTF | TGTGCCAGCAACTCCGAATACTATGAATACACCTTC
NA | TRBJ2-5 | many | TRBV28 | CASTAGDGETQYF | TGTGCCAGCACGGCGGGTGATGGGGAGACCCAGTACTTC
NA | TRBJ1-1 | NA | TRBV6-8 | CASNYQEGNTEAFF | TGTGCCAGCAATTATCAGGAAGGGAACACCGAAGCTTTCTTT
NA | TRBJ1-5 | NA | TRBV6-2/TRBV6-3 | CTSSFPQRQPQHF | TGTACCAGCAGTTTCCCTCAACGACAGCCCCAGCATTTT
NA | TRBJ1-2 | NA | TRBV11-2 | CASGLLRKTGYAF | TGTGCCAGCGGCTTACTGAGAAAAACAGGCTACGCCTTC
NA | TRBJ2-2 | NA | TRBV11-2 | CVSSTGQNTGELFF | TGTGTAAGCAGTACAGGACAGAACACCGGGGAGCTGTTTTTT
NA | TRBJ1-1 | NA | TRBV5-4 | CASSLGQDRNTVAFF | TGTGCCAGCAGCTTGGGACAGGATAGAAATACTGTAGCTTTCTTT
NA | TRBJ2-7 | NA | TRBV6-5 | CASSRVRTGREEYF | TGTGCCAGCAGTAGGGTTAGGACAGGGAGGGAGGAGTACTTT
TRBD1 | TRBJ1-4 | few | TRBV9 | CASSPWDRETALNEKLFF | TGTGCCAGCAGCCCCTGGGACAGGGAAACCGCCTTGAATGAAAAACTGTTTTTT
NA | TRBJ2-5 | NA | TRBV28 | CTSSLDSQETQYF | TGTACCAGCAGTTTAGACTCCCAAGAGACCCAGTACTTC
NA | TRBJ1-5 | NA | TRBV24-1 | CATGQFGNQPQHF | TGTGCCACGGGGCAGTTTGGGAATCAGCCCCAGCATTTT
NA | TRBJ1-2 | NA | TRBV6-6 | CASTTRGRRNGYTF | TGTGCCAGCACTACACGAGGGAGGAGAAATGGCTACACCTTC
TRBD2 | TRBJ2-3 | few | TRBV5-1 | CASSLAGGGTDTQYF | TGCGCCAGCAGCTTGGCCGGGGGGGGAACAGATACGCAGTATTTT
NA | TRBJ2-7 | many | TRBV29-1 | CSVRTGAYEQYF | TGCAGCGTTCGTACAGGAGCCTACGAGCAGTACTTC
NA | TRBJ2-6 | NA | TRBV11-2 | CASSSDMVAEANVPTF | TGTGCCAGCAGCTCGGACATGGTGGCTGAGGCCAACGTCCCGACTTTC
TRBD1 | TRBJ1-4 | many | TRBV7-8 | CASRRDRGTEKLFF | TGTGCCAGCAGAAGGGACAGGGGGACGGAAAAACTGTTTTTT
TRBD1 | TRBJ1-2 | many | TRBV29-1 | CSADRDGYTF | TGCAGCGCCGACAGGGATGGCTACACCTTC
TRBD1 | TRBJ2-7 | NA | TRBV12-3/TRBV12-4 | CASSLGQGASEEYF | TGTGCTAGCAGTTTAGGACAGGGGGCCAGCGAGGAGTACTTC